This passage covers 32 T cell receptor beta chains from one sample sequenced in a study of T cells in Graves' hyperthyroidism and ophthalmopathy. The investigators amplified TCR beta CDR3 regions from RNA transcripts. First-round RT-PCR with HTBI primers amplified the TCR CDR3 region. TCRdb fed the multiplex PCR reads into MiXCR, producing one record per CDR3 protein. The sample lists some 760,000 distinct CDR3 sequences; around 15% were seen once. Sequences were obtained from blood. The source is a woman between 18 and 29 years old with Graves' hyperthyroidism.

This clonotype occurred a few times. This rearrangement joins TRBV9 to TRBJ1-4; no definite D call. The V gene's germline CDR1 is SGDLS and CDR2 YYNGEE. This CDR3 has 13 amino acids. V was trimmed by 2 bases and J by 8 bases, leaving 10 bases between them. This chain's CDR3 is CASSVGPEEKLFF. CDR3 DNA sequence: TGTGCCAGCAGCGTCGGACCGGAGGAAAAACTGTTTTTT. Full variable domain (outside the CDR3, taken from reference TRBV9 and TRBJ1-4): DSGVTQTPKHLITATGQRVTLRCSPRSGDLSVYWYQQSLDQGLQFLIQYYNGEERAKGNILERFSAQQFPDLHSELNLSSLELGDSALYFCASSVGPEEKLFFGSGTQLSVL.

The rearrangement uses TRBV6-2 or TRBV6-3 and TRBJ1-2, with D tentatively TRBD1 (6 bases). This CDR3 has 11 residues. Between the trimmed V and J ends, which lost 5 bases and 10 bases, there was a span of 11 bases. Germline loops: CDR1 MNHEY, CDR2 SVGEGT. The CDR3 loop reads CASSGNRAYTF. Written as DNA, the CDR3 is TGTGCCAGCAGTGGAAACAGGGCCTACACCTTC.

In this sample, this clonotype turned up a few times. The V call is TRBV20-1, the J call TRBJ1-6; no clear D. The germline V gene has CDR1 DFQATT and CDR2 SNEGSKA (reference sequence). The ends were cut back, 1 base at V and 14 bases at J, with 18 bases in the middle. CDR3 length: 14 amino acids. The CDR3 coding sequence is TGCAGTGCTAGAGTACCCGGACCCCTGAGCACCCTCCACTTT. This codes for CSARVPGPLSTLHF.

This clonotype has at least ten counts. J is TRBJ2-3 and V is TRBV9; no definite D call. The CDR3 has 16 amino acids. V lost 4 bases to trimming and J lost 2 bases, with 17 bases between them. The germline gives CDR1 SGDLS, CDR2 YYNGEE. CDR3 nucleotide sequence: TGTGCCAGCAGCACCCGGGCCTCGTCTCCCACAGATACGCAGTATTTT. Encoded protein: CASSTRASSPTDTQYF.

This clonotype was seen ten or more times. This chain joins TRBV20-1 and TRBJ2-5, with D uncertain. Germline V gene sequence: CDR1 DFQATT, CDR2 SNEGSKA (reference sequence). The V gene lost 3 bases and the J gene lost 0 bases, with 14 bases spanning the gap. The length of the CDR3 is 15 residues. The CDR3 region is CSASQASENQETQYF. CDR3 nucleotide sequence: TGCAGTGCTAGTCAAGCCTCGGAGAACCAAGAGACCCAGTACTTC.

In this sample, this clonotype turned up many times. J is TRBJ2-7 and V is TRBV2; TRBD1 aligns across 8 bases. Germline values: CDR1 SNHLY, CDR2 FYNNEI. V lost 6 bases and J lost 0; bases outside the gene matches: 7. The CDR3 consists of 15 residues. The CDR3 sequence is CASSDRDRSSYEQYF. CDR3 DNA: TGTGCCAGCAGCGACCGGGACAGGAGCTCCTACGAGCAGTACTTC.

This clonotype came up many times. The chain links TRBV6-2 or TRBV6-3 to TRBJ1-4; D unclear. This CDR3 is 14 amino acids long. The germline CDR1 and CDR2 sequences are MNHEY and SVGEGT. V shed 6 bases and J shed 5 bases, with 13 bases lying between them. The DNA for the CDR3 is TGTGCCAGCAGGCCGAACGGACCGAATGAAAAACTGTTTTTT. Translation gives CASRPNGPNEKLFF.

The chain carries TRBV19 and TRBJ2-7; 7 positions match TRBD1. The germline CDR1 and CDR2 sequences are LNHDA and SQIVND (reference sequence). V trimming: 5 bases; J trimming: 7 bases; junction bases outside the gene matches: 11. This CDR3 has 14 residues. CDR3 residues: CASSARDSRQEQYF. The CDR3 nucleotides read TGTGCCAGTAGTGCCCGGGACAGCCGCCAAGAGCAGTACTTC.

This clonotype was recorded at least ten times. The chain employs TRBV6-1 and TRBJ2-2; TRBD1 might be the D (5 bases). The CDR3 runs to 16 residues. V gave up 0 bases and J gave up 5 bases, with 13 bases separating them. Germline assignment: CDR1 MNHNS and CDR2 SASEGT. CDR3 residues: CASSEALWTSTGELFF. In DNA, the CDR3 is TGTGCCAGCAGTGAAGCGCTATGGACATCTACCGGGGAGCTGTTTTTT.

This sequence joins TRBV6-1 and TRBJ1-2; D gene ambiguous. The CDR3 spans 14 residues. V lost 5 bases and J lost 5, with 15 bases in between. CDR1 is MNHNS, CDR2 SASEGT, per germline. The CDR3, as DNA: TGTGCCAGCAGTCTGGGGTCGAACTTGTATGGCTACACCTTC. It specifies CASSLGSNLYGYTF.

This clonotype was observed many times. The chain couples TRBV28 to TRBJ2-7, with D possibly called TRBD1 or TRBD2 (6 bases each). Trimming removed 9 bases from V and 3 bases from J, with 18 bases in between. Germline V lookup: CDR1 MDHEN, CDR2 SYDVKM. CDR3 length: 14 residues. The CDR3 loop reads CASRGAGRGYEQYF. In DNA form, the CDR3 reads TGTGCCAGTAGGGGGGCGGGAAGAGGCTACGAGCAGTACTTC.

The chain couples TRBV29-1 to TRBJ2-1; unclear D gene. Germline V CDR1 and CDR2: SQVTM, ANQGSEA. This CDR3 has 12 residues. V lost 6 bases to trimming and J lost 0 bases, with 6 bases between them. CDR3 in DNA: TGCAGCGTCCTTAGCTCCTACAATGAGCAGTTCTTC. Translation: CSVLSSYNEQFF.

This clonotype was counted ten times or more. The chain has TRBV20-1 and TRBJ2-7; TRBD2 might be the D (6 bases). CDR3 length: 14 residues. V was clipped by 2 bases and J by 3 bases, with 14 bases between them. CDR1 and CDR2 from the germline V gene are DFQATT and SNEGSKA (reference sequence). CDR3 loop: CSARWGGSGYEQYF. The CDR3 region has the DNA TGCAGTGCTAGATGGGGTGGTAGCGGCTACGAGCAGTACTTC.

This clonotype was seen repeatedly, ten times or more. This sequence joins TRBV11-2 and TRBJ2-1; D may be TRBD2 (6 bases). Germline CDR1 reads SGHAT; CDR2 reads FQNNGV. The CDR3 has 17 amino acids. V was pared by 1 base and J by 8 bases, with 21 bases between. CDR3 sequence: CASSLGRGLRPSYEQFF. DNA for the CDR3: TGTGCCAGCAGCTTAGGGCGAGGACTACGACCAAGTTATGAGCAGTTCTTC.

This chain uses TRBV4-1 with TRBJ2-2, with D possibly TRBD2 on 6 matching bases. Germline-derived CDR1 and CDR2 are MGHRA and YSYEKL. Trimming removed 8 bases at V and 6 bases at J, with 16 bases between. This CDR3 spans 14 amino acids. CDR3 sequence (DNA): TGCGCCAGCGGAGGGCTAGAAAGGTCCGGGGAGCTGTTTTTT. Translated: CASGGLERSGELFF.

This clonotype showed up many times. The chain employs TRBV2 and TRBJ1-1; D unclear. The germline gives CDR1 SNHLY, CDR2 FYNNEI. The CDR3 contains 14 residues. Trimming removed 6 bases from V and 0 bases from J, with 11 bases in between. CDR3 sequence reads: CASRDPRVNTEAFF. The CDR3 region has the DNA TGTGCCAGCAGAGACCCTCGTGTGAACACTGAAGCTTTCTTT. Supplemented by reference TRBV2 and TRBJ1-1, the full variable domain reads EPEVTQTPSHQVTQMGQEVILRCVPISNHLYFYWYRQILGQKVEFLVSFYNNEISEKSEIFDDQFSVERPDGSNFTLKIRSTKLEDSAMYFCASRDPRVNTEAFFGQGTRLTVV.

This clonotype was picked up many times. The CDR3 nucleotides are TGTGCCAGCAGCCCCATCGGGACTAGCGGAAGTGAGCAGTTCTTC. Translating gives CASSPIGTSGSEQFF. The chain has TRBV28 and TRBJ2-1, with TRBD2 matching 11 bases. CDR1 is MDHEN and CDR2 is SYDVKM in the germline V gene. V dropped 6 bases and J dropped 9; count of bases not matched to a gene: 10. The CDR3 length is 15 residues.

This clonotype was counted only a few times. This could be a read error, since a much larger clone is one nucleotide away. The chain joins TRBV6-5 to TRBJ2-2; 8 nucleotides agree with TRBD2. This CDR3 spans 17 amino acids. CDR1 and CDR2 from the germline V gene are MNHEY and SVGAGI. DNA of the CDR3: TGTGCCAGCAGTTACCGGGCGGGAGGATCGAACACCGGGGGGCTGTTTTTT. This encodes CASSYRAGGSNTGGLFF.

The CDR3 DNA reads TGTGCCACTGGACAGGGGATCTATGGCTACACCTTC. It encodes CATGQGIYGYTF. The chain joins TRBV19 to TRBJ1-2; 9 bases are shared with TRBD1. Losses at the gene ends were 10 bases for V and 4 bases for J; bases not matched to a gene: 4. Looked up from germline, CDR1 is LNHDA and CDR2 is SQIVND (reference sequence). This CDR3 is 12 amino acids long.

This clonotype appeared many times. The chain couples TRBV12-3 or TRBV12-4 to TRBJ1-1, with TRBD1 as a possible D gene (6 bases). Trimming removed 5 bases from V and 4 bases from J, with 14 bases in between. The CDR3 sequence is 14 residues long. CDR3 DNA sequence: TGTGCCAGCAGTCTAACCACAGGGCTCACTGAAGCTTTCTTT. This encodes CASSLTTGLTEAFF.

The chain carries TRBV28 and TRBJ1-2; D ambiguous. The CDR3 loop spans 13 amino acids. The ends were cut back, 5 bases at V and 8 bases at J, with 15 bases in the middle. CDR1 is MDHEN and CDR2 is SYDVKM in the germline V gene. CDR3 bases: TGTGCCAGCAGTACCCCCCCACTCAGAGGCTACACCTTC. This sequence encodes CASSTPPLRGYTF.

The rearrangement links TRBV28 to TRBJ2-7, with D unresolved. The CDR3 length is 13 residues. Germline V CDR1 and CDR2: MDHEN, SYDVKM. V dropped 4 bases and J dropped 4 bases, with 11 bases sitting between them. CDR3 residues: CASSSPGDYEQYF. The CDR3 DNA reads as TGTGCCAGCAGTTCCCCTGGGGATTACGAGCAGTACTTC.

The CDR3 is CSAKGSAYEQYF. The CDR3 DNA reads as TGCAGTGCTAAGGGGTCGGCCTACGAGCAGTACTTC. The chain uses TRBV20-1 and TRBJ2-7; perhaps TRBD1 as D (5 bases). CDR3 size: 12 residues. Trimming shortened V by 4 bases and J by 2 bases, and 9 bases separated the two germline ends. Germline CDR1 and CDR2: DFQATT and SNEGSKA (reference sequence).

This clonotype was detected only a few times. One junction end disagrees with the germline gene, perhaps due to a read error. This chain links TRBV7-9 with TRBJ1-5; D gene ambiguous. Germline CDR1 SEHNR, CDR2 FQNEAQ (reference sequence). The CDR3 length is 13 residues. The CDR3 nucleotides are TGTGCCAGCAGCTTAGGAAGGTCTCAGCCCCAGCAATTT. As protein: CASSLGRSQPQQF.

This clonotype was observed a handful of times. The chain couples TRBV4-1 to TRBJ2-2; the match to TRBD2 covers 10 bases. Germline V gene data show CDR1 as MGHRA and CDR2 as YSYEKL. V shed 3 bases, J shed 7 bases, and the junction held 8 bases outside the gene matches. The CDR3 covers 16 residues. The CDR3 loop reads CASSQLAGGMIGELFF. CDR3 DNA sequence: TGCGCCAGCAGCCAGTTAGCGGGAGGAATGATCGGGGAGCTGTTTTTT.

The chain joins TRBV6-5 to TRBJ1-2; D ambiguous. CDR1 is MNHEY and CDR2 is SVGAGI in the germline V gene. This CDR3 comprises 17 residues. Between the trimmed V and J ends, which lost 7 bases and 2 bases, there was a span of 23 bases. The CDR3 region is CASIWVGREDSNYGYTF. As DNA, the CDR3 is TGTGCCAGCATTTGGGTAGGGCGAGAAGACTCCAACTATGGCTACACCTTC.

This chain joins TRBV6-1 and TRBJ2-7; D might be TRBD2 (9 bases). CDR1 and CDR2 from the germline V gene are MNHNS and SASEGT. The CDR3 length is 18 residues. Trimming took off 6 bases at V and 6 bases at J, with 30 bases between the two ends. Here the CDR3 reads CASSARGLAGLHNPEQYF. Here the CDR3 DNA reads TGTGCCAGCAGCGCCAGGGGGCTAGCGGGACTCCATAACCCCGAGCAGTACTTC.

This clonotype has only a few counts. The V call is TRBV28, the J call TRBJ2-1; D remains unclear. The germline V gene has CDR1 MDHEN and CDR2 SYDVKM. The V and J ends lost 3 bases and 5 bases respectively, with 8 bases between them. This CDR3 is 13 amino acids long. CDR3 DNA sequence: TGTGCCAGCAGTTTCGTCAGAAACAATGAGCAGTTCTTC. It encodes CASSFVRNNEQFF.

This clonotype was seen a handful of times. The genes are TRBV7-2 and TRBJ2-5; TRBD1 matches 7 bases. With 5 bases clipped from V and 13 bases from J, the junction kept 13 bases outside the gene matches. CDR3 size: 13 residues. Germline CDR1 SGHTA, CDR2 FQGNSA. CDR3 sequence reads: CASSARQGFALYF. The CDR3 region has the DNA TGTGCCAGCAGCGCCCGACAGGGATTTGCATTGTACTTC.

This clonotype was detected many times. The CDR3 nucleotides are TGTGCCAGCAGCTTAGAGGGGACAGGGAACGAAAAACTGTTTTTT. Translated: CASSLEGTGNEKLFF. V and J are TRBV13 and TRBJ1-4; 9 positions match TRBD1. In germline, CDR1 is PRHDT, CDR2 FYEKMQ (reference sequence). V was clipped by 1 base and J by 8 bases; unmatched bases: 5. The CDR3 is 15 residues long.

In this sample, this clonotype turned up a few times. This chain links TRBV12-3 or TRBV12-4 with TRBJ2-2; 13 bases map to TRBD2. The CDR3 runs to 18 residues. Trimming removed 3 bases from V and 4 bases from J; junction bases left unmatched: 8. In nucleotides, the CDR3 is TGTGCCAGCAGTTTTGGGCCGGGACTAGCGGGACCCACCGGGGAGCTGTTTTTT. Amino acid sequence: CASSFGPGLAGPTGELFF.

This clonotype was counted at least ten times. This chain joins TRBV29-1 and TRBJ2-5; D uncertain. V shed 6 bases and J shed 7 bases, with 21 bases lying between them. Germline CDR1 is SQVTM and CDR2 is ANQGSEA. The CDR3 has 14 residues. The CDR3 spells CSVTGNSQLLTQYF. The CDR3 region has the DNA TGCAGCGTGACTGGGAACTCTCAGCTCCTGACCCAGTACTTC.